One sample yielded the 8 T cell receptor beta chains listed below, sequenced in a study of CD8 T cells in Susac syndrome. Random hexamers were used to reverse transcribe roughly 0.5 to 1 ug of RNA. Each CDR3 protein gets one entry after TCRdb re-called the immunoSEQ multiplex PCR reads with MiXCR. The data contain about 150,000 distinct CDR3 sequences, about 90% of them seen just once; the ten biggest clones take up roughly 0.08%. Material: CD4+ T cells from PBMCs. The source of these receptors is a human donor in good health.

The chain employs TRBV3-1 and TRBJ2-7; D gene ambiguous. Germline CDR1 is LGHDT and CDR2 is YNNKEL (reference sequence). V was trimmed by 4 bases and J by 4 bases, leaving 14 bases between them. The CDR3 totals 14 residues. As DNA, the CDR3 is TGTGCCAGCAGCCTCATGCCCCAGATTTACGAGCAGTACTTC. This sequence encodes CASSLMPQIYEQYF.

The chain employs TRBV20-1 and TRBJ2-5, with 8 bases fitting TRBD1. This CDR3 spans 14 amino acids. CDR1 DFQATT and CDR2 SNEGSKA come from the germline V gene (reference sequence). Trimming removed 3 bases from V and 2 bases from J; junction bases left unmatched: 5. The CDR3 sequence is CSASPQGAQETQYF. CDR3 DNA: TGCAGTGCTAGTCCCCAGGGGGCACAAGAGACCCAGTACTTC.

V usage is TRBV6-1 and J usage is TRBJ2-1; 11 bases match TRBD2. The ends lost 4 bases at V and 2 bases at J; junction bases unmatched: 7. The CDR3 runs to 17 residues. From germline, CDR1 is MNHNS and CDR2 SASEGT. Here the CDR3 reads CASSAISGGGTYNEQFF. In nucleotides, the CDR3 is TGTGCCAGCAGTGCCATTAGCGGGGGGGGCACCTACAATGAGCAGTTCTTC.

The chain joins TRBV29-1 to TRBJ2-5; D might be TRBD1 or TRBD2, each matching 5 bases. The CDR3 has 18 residues. Trimming removed 7 bases from V and 2 bases from J, with 29 bases in between. CDR1 SQVTM and CDR2 ANQGSEA come from the germline V gene. Here the CDR3 reads CSGRLRDRWVIPQETQYF. CDR3 coding DNA: TGCAGCGGCCGGCTCCGGGACCGATGGGTGATTCCACAAGAGACCCAGTACTTC.

This chain connects TRBV29-1 to TRBJ1-1; no clear D. The length of the CDR3 is 13 residues. Germline V gene lookup returns CDR1 SQVTM and CDR2 ANQGSEA. V dropped 4 bases and J dropped 4 bases, with 13 bases sitting between them. This CDR3 is CSVGPGGSTEAFF. Written as DNA, the CDR3 is TGCAGCGTTGGGCCGGGAGGGAGCACTGAAGCTTTCTTT.

The V call is TRBV7-6, the J call TRBJ2-7, with 10 bases identical to TRBD2. The CDR3 consists of 17 residues. The J segment lost 5 bases and the V segment lost 0 bases, leaving 10 bases of the junction unmatched. Germline values: CDR1 SGHVS, CDR2 FNYEAQ. CDR3 sequence: CASSLASASGSLHEQYF. CDR3 sequence (DNA): TGTGCCAGCAGCTTAGCTTCAGCTAGCGGGAGCCTCCACGAGCAGTACTTC.

The chain joins TRBV19 to TRBJ2-2; unclear D gene. Germline CDR1 is LNHDA and CDR2 is SQIVND (reference sequence). V was pared by 4 bases and J by 6 bases, with 12 bases between. The CDR3 totals 14 residues. CDR3 region: CASSTSTTAGELFF. CDR3 DNA: TGTGCCAGTAGTACCTCCACTACAGCCGGGGAGCTGTTTTTT.

CDR3 region: CASSLGQGLVTDTQYF. In nucleotides, the CDR3 is TGTGCCAGCAGTTTAGGGCAGGGTCTGGTCACAGATACGCAGTATTTT. The chain links TRBV28 to TRBJ2-3; maybe TRBD1 (5 bases). CDR3 size: 16 residues. The V gene lost 2 bases and the J gene lost 2 bases, with 14 bases spanning the gap. Germline V gives CDR1 MDHEN, CDR2 SYDVKM.